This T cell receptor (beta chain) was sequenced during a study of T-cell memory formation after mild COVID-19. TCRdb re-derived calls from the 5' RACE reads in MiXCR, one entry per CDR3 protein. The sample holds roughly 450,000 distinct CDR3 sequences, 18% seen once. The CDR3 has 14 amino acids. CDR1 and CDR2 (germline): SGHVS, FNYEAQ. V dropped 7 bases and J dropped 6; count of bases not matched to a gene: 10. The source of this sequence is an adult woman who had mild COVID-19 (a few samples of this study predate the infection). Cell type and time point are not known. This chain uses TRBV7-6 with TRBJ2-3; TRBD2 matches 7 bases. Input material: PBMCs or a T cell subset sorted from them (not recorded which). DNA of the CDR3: TGTGCCAGCACCCCCCGGGGGGAAAGGGATACGCAGTATTTT. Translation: CASTPRGERDTQYF.